Below, 16 T cell receptor beta chains from the same sample are listed, as sequenced in a study of neoadjuvant anti-PD-1 for oral cavity cancer. Profiling relied on immunoSEQ multiplex PCR, and the TCRdb table lists in-frame clones only, not all of them. The sample carries about 7,600 clones, around 49% recorded once. The specimen was tumor tissue, collected before nivolumab (anti-PD-1) treatment. These receptors were collected from a person aged 35-79 years with oral cavity squamous cell carcinoma.

V gene TRBV20-1 combines with J gene TRBJ2-7; D gene uncertain. The CDR3 totals 11 residues. From germline, CDR1 is DFQATT and CDR2 SNEGSKA (reference sequence). V dropped 3 bases and J dropped 4 bases, with 7 bases sitting between them. Here the CDR3 DNA reads TGCAGTGCTAGCGCTCGATACGAGCAGTACTTC. This codes for CSASARYEQYF.

V usage is TRBV10-2 and J usage is TRBJ1-5; D uncertain. Germline CDR1 is WSHSY and CDR2 is SAAADI. Trimming removed 3 bases from V and 2 bases from J, with 11 bases in between. This CDR3 contains 15 residues. The CDR3 bases are TGCGCCAGCAGTGACACCCCAGGAGGCAATCAGCCCCAGCATTTT. It encodes CASSDTPGGNQPQHF.

Concerning this clone: The limits of the CDR3 on the DNA are not certain, so only TCRdb's listed CDR3 is given. The chain employs TRBV21-1 and TRBJ1-4. TRBV21-1 is described as a pseudogene. The CDR3 has 15 residues if both end residues are counted. Here the CDR3 reads CASAQWGLGSEKLFF.

This clone appeared a few times. The chain has TRBV7-2 and TRBJ1-1, with a tentative D call TRBD1 (6 bases). Germline V gene data show CDR1 as SGHTA and CDR2 as FQGNSA. This CDR3 has 13 residues. The V and J ends lost 0 bases and 8 bases respectively, with 10 bases between them. For the CDR3, the DNA is TGTGCCAGCAGCTTAGCCGGACAGCCAGAAGCTTTCTTT. This sequence encodes CASSLAGQPEAFF. The variable domain in full, completed from reference TRBV7-2 and TRBJ1-1, reads GAGVSQSPSNKVTEKGKDVELRCDPISGHTALYWYRQSLGQGLEFLIYFQGNSAPDKSGLPSDRFSAERTGGSVSTLTIQRTQQEDSAVYLCASSLAGQPEAFFGQGTRLTVV.

The table lists this clone with a few counts. This chain links TRBV27 with TRBJ2-3; D possibly corresponds to TRBD1 (6 bases). CDR3 length: 16 residues. The germline V and J ends were trimmed by 6 bases and 6 bases, with 22 bases remaining between them. Germline values: CDR1 MNHEY, CDR2 SMNVEV (reference sequence). CDR3 DNA: TGTGCCAGCAGCGCCGCCGGGACACTTCTCGCCGATACGCAGTATTTT. It encodes CASSAAGTLLADTQYF.

The chain combines TRBV6-6 with TRBJ2-3; unclear D gene. In germline, CDR1 is MNHNY, CDR2 SVGAGI (reference sequence). CDR3 length: 13 residues. Deletions cut 2 bases from V and 6 bases from J, with 9 bases between. The CDR3 DNA sequence: TGTGCCAGCAGTTACGGGGTTCTGGATACGCAGTATTTT. Translating it yields CASSYGVLDTQYF.

The chain employs TRBV7-3 and TRBJ2-2; 8 positions match TRBD1. After removal of 1 base from V and 8 bases from J, the junction contained 3 bases not matched to a gene. This CDR3 contains 14 residues. CDR1 and CDR2 (germline): SGHTA, FQGTGA. CDR3: CASSLSQGAGELFF. The DNA for the CDR3 is TGTGCCAGCAGCTTAAGTCAGGGGGCAGGGGAGCTGTTTTTT.

This clone was counted only a few times. The chain links TRBV7-9 to TRBJ2-7; 7 bases are a match to TRBD1. V trimming: 4 bases; J trimming: 4 bases; junction bases outside the gene matches: 19. Germline CDR1 SEHNR, CDR2 FQNEAQ (reference sequence). This CDR3 contains 18 residues. CDR3 nucleotides: TGTGCCAGCAGCTCCGAGATTCCTATTGGGGACAGCGAATACGAGCAGTACTTC. Translating gives CASSSEIPIGDSEYEQYF.

The V and J genes are TRBV5-1 and TRBJ1-2, with D perhaps TRBD1 (5 bases). The V gene lost 2 bases and the J gene lost 6 bases, with 14 bases spanning the gap. Germline CDR1 reads SGHRS; CDR2 reads YFSETQ. The CDR3 is 14 amino acids. The chain's CDR3 is CASSLDRARDGYTF. For the CDR3, the DNA is TGCGCCAGCAGCTTAGACAGAGCTCGGGATGGCTACACCTTC.

This chain uses TRBV5-1 with TRBJ2-3, with a tentative D call TRBD1 (5 bases). V was clipped by 4 bases and J by 0 bases, with 15 bases between them. This CDR3 region has 16 residues. Germline CDR1 SGHRS, CDR2 YFSETQ. CDR3 sequence (DNA): TGCGCCAGCAGCCCTACGAAGGGGCAAAGCACAGATACGCAGTATTTT. Amino acid sequence: CASSPTKGQSTDTQYF.

This clone came up once. The chain has TRBV19 and TRBJ2-1; 8 bases are shared with TRBD2. The CDR3 is 16 residues long. The V gene end was trimmed by 7 bases and the J gene end by 3 bases; junction bases not matched to a gene: 11. Germline V gives CDR1 LNHDA, CDR2 SQIVND (reference sequence). For the CDR3, the DNA is TGTGCCAGTACCTACCGAGCGGGAGCAAACTACAATGAGCAGTTCTTC. Protein sequence: CASTYRAGANYNEQFF.

The rearrangement joins TRBV4-1 to TRBJ2-1; D uncertain. CDR3 length: 16 residues. V was cut by 0 bases and J by 2 bases, with 11 bases left in between. Germline CDR1 is MGHRA and CDR2 is YSYEKL. CDR3 coding DNA: TGCGCCAGCAGCCAAGACTTCAGGAAACCCTACAATGAGCAGTTCTTC. Translated: CASSQDFRKPYNEQFF.

V and J are TRBV6-5 and TRBJ2-4; possibly TRBD1 for D (7 bases). The germline CDR1 and CDR2 sequences are MNHEY and SVGAGI. This CDR3 region has 13 residues. Trimming removed 4 bases at V and 14 bases at J, with 18 bases between. The CDR3 coding sequence is TGTGCCAGCAGTTCCGCGGGACAGCCGGGGGAGTACTTC. As protein: CASSSAGQPGEYF.

The chain carries TRBV28 and TRBJ1-1, with D hard to call. The CDR3 is 14 residues long. Germline values: CDR1 MDHEN, CDR2 SYDVKM. V lost 5 bases and J 0 bases, leaving 10 bases between the germline ends. The DNA for the CDR3 is TGTGCCAGCAGTCAGGCAGAGATGAACACTGAAGCTTTCTTT. Protein product: CASSQAEMNTEAFF.

In regard to this clone: A junction boundary mismatches the germline segment, possibly from a read error. The rearrangement uses TRBV7-7 and TRBJ2-1; D might be TRBD2 (6 bases). From germline, CDR1 is SSHAT and CDR2 FNYEAQ (reference sequence). This CDR3 spans 15 amino acids. The CDR3 loop is CASSAGSGRTNEQFF. In DNA form, the CDR3 reads TGTGCTAGCAGCGCCGGGAGCGGTAGGACGAATGAGCAGTTCTTC.

With respect to this clone: The junction does not match germline at one end; this may be a read error. The V call is TRBV13, the J call TRBJ2-3, with TRBD1 identical over 10 bases. CDR3 length: 17 amino acids. Germline CDR1 is PRHDT and CDR2 is FYEKMQ (reference sequence). The CDR3 region has the DNA TGTGCCAGCAGCCTACGGTGGGGGGACAGGGGCACCGATACGCAGTATTTT. Protein: CASSLRWGDRGTDTQYF. The variable domain in full, completed from reference TRBV13 and TRBJ2-3, reads AAGVIQSPRHLIKEKRETATLKCYPIPRHDTVYWYQQGPGQDPQFLISFYEKMQSDKGSIPDRFSAQQFSDYHSELNMSSLELGDSALYFCASSLRWGDRGTDTQYFGPGTRLTVL.